This entry lists 19 T cell receptor beta chains sequenced from one sample in a study of T cell changes during pregnancy in multiple sclerosis. Assay used: immunoSEQ multiplex PCR; TCRdb lists only in-frame clones, some missing. Of about 30,000 clones in the sample, roughly 88% are singletons; the top ten hold approximately 4.6%. Material: peripheral blood, obtained in the second trimester of pregnancy. The origin of the receptors is a female donor in good health, enrolled as a control in a pregnancy study.

J is TRBJ2-5 and V is TRBV19, with D possibly matching TRBD2 (6 bases). Trimming pared 5 bases from V and 2 bases from J, leaving 21 bases between. CDR3 length: 17 residues. The germline V gene encodes CDR1 LNHDA and CDR2 SQIVND (reference sequence). Written as DNA, the CDR3 is TGTGCCAGTAGTCCGGAGCGGATGGGACTTTTACAAGAGACCCAGTACTTC. This translates into CASSPERMGLLQETQYF.

The chain joins TRBV19 to TRBJ2-7, with 14 bases matching TRBD2. The V and J ends lost 8 bases and 7 bases, in that order; junction bases with no gene match: 19. CDR3 length: 18 residues. Germline V gives CDR1 LNHDA, CDR2 SQIVND (reference sequence). Here the CDR3 reads CASAPRGTSGSNIREQYF. The CDR3 nucleotides are TGTGCCAGTGCCCCAAGGGGGACTAGCGGGAGTAATATACGGGAGCAGTACTTC.

The chain recombines TRBV21-1 with TRBJ2-3; TRBD2 is the table's D call and was not checked against the DNA. TRBV21-1 counts as a pseudogene. This CDR3 contains 18 residues. CDR3 nucleotide sequence: TGTGCCAGCAGCGCGGTCGAAGCGACTAGCGGGAGAACAGATACGCAGTATTTT. Residues: CASSAVEATSGRTDTQYF.

This clone has just one count. The rearrangement links TRBV2 to TRBJ1-6, with D uncertain. V gave up 0 bases and J gave up 6 bases, with 6 bases separating them. The germline gives CDR1 SNHLY, CDR2 FYNNEI. The CDR3 is 14 residues long. CDR3 in DNA: TGTGCCAGCAGTGAAGCGCGGGGTAATTCACCCCTCCACTTT. It is translated as CASSEARGNSPLHF.

DNA for the CDR3: TGTGCCAGCAGCTCCGGGACTAGCGGCAATGAGCAGTTCTTC. Its translation is CASSSGTSGNEQFF. V and J are TRBV6-6 and TRBJ2-1; 11 nucleotides agree with TRBD2. The CDR3 length is 14 residues. V trimming: 6 bases; J trimming: 6 bases; junction bases outside the gene matches: 4. Germline CDR1 and CDR2: MNHNY and SVGAGI (reference sequence).

The chain couples TRBV6-5 to TRBJ2-5; 8 positions agree with TRBD2. Germline V CDR1 and CDR2: MNHEY, SVGAGI. The V segment lost 3 bases and the J segment 5 bases; nucleotides outside the gene matches: 8. The CDR3 consists of 15 residues. CDR3 DNA: TGTGCCAGCAGTTATGGGGCTAGCGGGCGGGAGACCCAGTACTTC. Amino acid sequence: CASSYGASGRETQYF.

This clone showed up just once. The chain joins TRBV4-1 to TRBJ1-1; D gene unclear. The CDR3 has 14 residues. V was clipped by 6 bases and J by 1 base, with 12 bases between them. Germline loops: CDR1 MGHRA, CDR2 YSYEKL. The CDR3: CASSLDTSNTEAFF. CDR3 coding DNA: TGCGCCAGCAGTCTCGACACCTCGAACACTGAAGCTTTCTTT.

V is TRBV7-9 and J is TRBJ2-7, with TRBD1 identical over 8 bases. CDR3 size: 16 residues. Germline CDR1 is SEHNR and CDR2 is FQNEAQ (reference sequence). Germline trimming cut 4 bases from V and 1 base from J; bases unmatched to any gene: 9. CDR3 protein: CASSSDRTGNSYEQYF. The DNA of the CDR3 is TGTGCCAGCAGCTCGGACCGGACAGGGAATTCCTACGAGCAGTACTTC.

The CDR3 spells CAIRGQYEQYF. DNA of the CDR3: TGTGCCATCAGAGGACAGTACGAGCAGTACTTC. V and J are TRBV10-3 and TRBJ2-7, with a weak D call TRBD1 (6 bases). Trimming shortened V by 6 bases and J by 4 bases, and 7 bases separated the two germline ends. Germline lookup yields CDR1 ENHRY and CDR2 SYGVKD. The CDR3 totals 11 residues.

V and J are TRBV5-5 and TRBJ1-5, with 7 positions matching TRBD1. CDR3 size: 14 residues. V shed 2 bases, J shed 2 bases, and the junction held 1 base outside the gene matches. Germline CDR1 SGHKS, CDR2 YYEKEE (reference sequence). The CDR3 spells CASSFGTGNQPQHF. CDR3 DNA: TGTGCCAGCAGCTTCGGGACAGGCAATCAGCCCCAGCATTTT. Supplemented by reference TRBV5-5 and TRBJ1-5, the full variable domain reads DAGVTQSPTHLIKTRGQQVTLRCSPISGHKSVSWYQQVLGQGPQFIFQYYEKEERGRGNFPDRFSARQFPNYSSELNVNALLLGDSALYLCASSFGTGNQPQHFGDGTRLSIL.

The rearrangement uses TRBV4-3 and TRBJ1-3, with D uncertain. Between the trimmed V and J ends, which lost 0 bases and 0 bases, there was a span of 12 bases. The germline gives CDR1 LGHNA, CDR2 YSLEER. The CDR3 extends over 17 amino acids. The CDR3 DNA reads as TGCGCCAGCAGCCAAGATCCCGGGAGAAGCTCTGGAAACACCATATATTTT. It is translated as CASSQDPGRSSGNTIYF.

The chain couples TRBV6-1 to TRBJ1-6; D is unresolved. V lost 1 base to trimming and J lost 10 bases, with 8 bases between them. CDR1 is MNHNS and CDR2 is SASEGT in the germline V gene. CDR3 length: 13 residues. The CDR3 reads CASSEGESSPLHF. CDR3 nucleotides: TGTGCCAGCAGTGAAGGGGAGTCCTCACCCCTCCACTTT.

V is TRBV27 and J is TRBJ2-1; TRBD1 is a possible D gene (6 bases). The CDR3 has 18 residues. The V gene lost 0 bases and the J gene lost 7 bases, with 22 bases spanning the gap. Germline V gene lookup returns CDR1 MNHEY and CDR2 SMNVEV (reference sequence). The CDR3 is CASSLSLIIHRDKNEQFF. CDR3 nucleotides: TGTGCCAGCAGTTTATCTTTGATAATTCACCGGGACAAAAATGAGCAGTTCTTC.

The rearrangement joins TRBV30 to TRBJ2-7; 7 bases match TRBD2. The CDR3 is 15 amino acids. J was trimmed by 2 bases and V by 2 bases; bases with no gene match: 9. CDR1 and CDR2 (germline): GTSNPN, SVGIG (reference sequence). CDR3 sequence reads: CAWSPTGGIAYEQYF. CDR3 in DNA: TGTGCCTGGAGTCCCACCGGGGGGATAGCCTACGAGCAGTACTTC.

In its sample, this clone was seen a few times. The chain has TRBV12-5 and TRBJ2-2, with D possibly being TRBD2 (6 bases). Germline lookup yields CDR1 LGHNT and CDR2 FRNRAP. V lost 4 bases, J lost 6 bases, and 6 bases lay in between. This CDR3 comprises 12 residues. The CDR3 coding sequence is TGTGCTAGTGGTTCGGGGGCCGGGGAGCTGTTTTTT. Its translation: CASGSGAGELFF.

The CDR3 spells CASRDYGELFF. The CDR3 DNA reads TGTGCCAGCCGGGATTACGGGGAGCTGTTTTTT. This chain links TRBV27 with TRBJ2-2; tentative D call: TRBD2 (5 bases). The V gene's germline CDR1 is MNHEY and CDR2 SMNVEV (reference sequence). This CDR3 is 11 amino acids long. The V and J ends lost 8 bases and 7 bases respectively, with 8 bases between them.

The chain uses TRBV19 and TRBJ1-6; 9 bases map to TRBD1. V shed 6 bases and J 5 bases; nucleotides not matched to a gene: 8. The germline CDR1 and CDR2 sequences are LNHDA and SQIVND (reference sequence). This CDR3 spans 16 amino acids. The CDR3 spells CASSIPGQGHNSPLHF. Here the CDR3 DNA reads TGTGCCAGTAGCATCCCGGGACAGGGTCATAATTCACCCCTCCACTTT.

The chain carries TRBV11-2 and TRBJ2-7, with TRBD2 matching 8 bases. With V trimmed by 6 bases and J by 2 bases, 9 bases remained unmatched. CDR1 is SGHAT and CDR2 is FQNNGV in the germline V gene. The CDR3 covers 15 residues. CDR3 sequence (DNA): TGTGCCAGCAGGCTCGGGGGGGACCGAGCCTACGAGCAGTACTTC. Translated: CASRLGGDRAYEQYF.

This chain links TRBV5-4 with TRBJ2-5; 8 nucleotides agree with TRBD2. This CDR3 has 15 amino acids. Losses at the gene ends were 4 bases for V and 1 base for J; bases not matched to a gene: 6. Per the germline V gene, CDR1 is SGHNT and CDR2 is YYREEE (reference sequence). The CDR3 DNA reads TGTGCCAGCAGCCCGGCTAGCGGGCTCCAAGAGACCCAGTACTTC. Amino acid sequence: CASSPASGLQETQYF.